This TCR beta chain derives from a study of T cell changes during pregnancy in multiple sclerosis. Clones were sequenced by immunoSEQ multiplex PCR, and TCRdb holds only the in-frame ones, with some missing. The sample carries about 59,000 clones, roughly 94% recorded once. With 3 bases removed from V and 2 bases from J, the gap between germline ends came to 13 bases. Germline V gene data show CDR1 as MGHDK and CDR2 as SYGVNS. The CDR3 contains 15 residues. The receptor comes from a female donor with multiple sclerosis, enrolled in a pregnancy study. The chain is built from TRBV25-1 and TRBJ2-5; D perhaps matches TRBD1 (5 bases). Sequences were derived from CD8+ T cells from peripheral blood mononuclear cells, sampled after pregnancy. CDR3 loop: CASSDSVDKQETQYF. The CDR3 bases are TGTGCCAGCAGTGACTCGGTGGACAAACAAGAGACCCAGTACTTC.